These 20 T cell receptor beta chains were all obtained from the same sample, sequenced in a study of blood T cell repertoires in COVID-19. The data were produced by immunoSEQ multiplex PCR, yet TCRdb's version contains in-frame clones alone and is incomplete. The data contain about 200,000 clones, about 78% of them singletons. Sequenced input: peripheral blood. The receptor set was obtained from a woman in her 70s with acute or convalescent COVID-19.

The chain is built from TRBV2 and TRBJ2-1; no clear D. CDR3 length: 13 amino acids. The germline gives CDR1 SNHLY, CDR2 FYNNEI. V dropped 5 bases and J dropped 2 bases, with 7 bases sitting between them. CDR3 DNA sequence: TGTGCCAGCAGTCCCGGAGCCTACAATGAGCAGTTCTTC. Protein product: CASSPGAYNEQFF.

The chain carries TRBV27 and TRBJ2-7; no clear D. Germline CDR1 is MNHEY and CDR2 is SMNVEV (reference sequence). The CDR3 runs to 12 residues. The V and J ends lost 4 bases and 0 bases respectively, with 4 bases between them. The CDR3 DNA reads TGTGCCAGCAGTTCGAGCTCCTACGAGCAGTACTTC. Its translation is CASSSSSYEQYF.

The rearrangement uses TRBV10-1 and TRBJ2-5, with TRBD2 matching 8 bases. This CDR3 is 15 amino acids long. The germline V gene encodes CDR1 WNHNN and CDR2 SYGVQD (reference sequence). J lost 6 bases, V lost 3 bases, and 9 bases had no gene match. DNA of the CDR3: TGCGCCAGCAGTGATCAGAGCGGGAGCAACCAGACCCAGTACTTC. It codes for CASSDQSGSNQTQYF.

As DNA, the CDR3 is TGTGCCTGGAGTACATATCCCCTTGGGACAGGGCTTTCCTACGAGCAGTACTTC. Translating it yields CAWSTYPLGTGLSYEQYF. The chain links TRBV30 to TRBJ2-7; 9 bases match TRBD1. Germline-derived CDR1 and CDR2 are GTSNPN and SVGIG (reference sequence). V shed 2 bases, J shed 1 base, and the junction held 15 bases outside the gene matches. CDR3 length: 18 residues. Variable domain in full (rest from reference TRBV30 and TRBJ2-7): SQTIHQWPATLVQPVGSPLSLECTVEGTSNPNLYWYRQAAGRGLQLLFYSVGIGQISSEVPQNLSASRPQDRQFILSSKKLLLSDSGFYLCAWSTYPLGTGLSYEQYFGPGTRLTVT.

CDR3 sequence reads: CASRPNLGQNTEAFF. The DNA for the CDR3 is TGTGCCAGCAGACCCAACCTGGGCCAGAACACTGAAGCTTTCTTT. The rearrangement uses TRBV2 and TRBJ1-1; D gene unclear. Deletions cut 6 bases from V and 1 base from J, with 15 bases between. CDR1 SNHLY and CDR2 FYNNEI come from the germline V gene. CDR3 length: 15 residues.

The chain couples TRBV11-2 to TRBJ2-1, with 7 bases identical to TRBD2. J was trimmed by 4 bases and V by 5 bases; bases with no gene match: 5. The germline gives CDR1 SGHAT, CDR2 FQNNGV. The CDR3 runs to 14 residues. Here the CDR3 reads CASSPGGWYNEQFF. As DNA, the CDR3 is TGTGCCAGCAGCCCCGGGGGGTGGTACAATGAGCAGTTCTTC. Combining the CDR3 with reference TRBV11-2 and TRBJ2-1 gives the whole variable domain EAGVAQSPRYKIIEKRQSVAFWCNPISGHATLYWYQQILGQGPKLLIQFQNNGVVDDSQLPKDRFSAERLKGVDSTLKIQPAKLEDSAVYLCASSPGGWYNEQFFGPGTRLTVL.

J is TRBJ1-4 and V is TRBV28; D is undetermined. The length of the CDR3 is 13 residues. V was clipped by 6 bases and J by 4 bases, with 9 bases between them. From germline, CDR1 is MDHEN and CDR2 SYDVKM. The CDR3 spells CASSSAINEKLFF. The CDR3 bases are TGTGCCAGCAGCAGCGCCATTAATGAAAAACTGTTTTTT.

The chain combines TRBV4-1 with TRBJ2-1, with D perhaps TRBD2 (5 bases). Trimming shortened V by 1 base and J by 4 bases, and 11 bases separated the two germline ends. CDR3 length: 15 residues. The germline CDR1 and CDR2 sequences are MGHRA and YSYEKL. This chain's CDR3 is CASSQVSPGYNEQFF. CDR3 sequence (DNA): TGCGCCAGCAGCCAAGTATCACCGGGATACAATGAGCAGTTCTTC.

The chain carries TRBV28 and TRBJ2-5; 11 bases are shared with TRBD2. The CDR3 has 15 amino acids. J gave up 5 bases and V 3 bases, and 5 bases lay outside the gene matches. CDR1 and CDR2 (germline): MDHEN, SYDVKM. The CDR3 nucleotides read TGTGCCAGCAGTTTTACTAGCGGGAGCGGGGAGACCCAGTACTTC. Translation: CASSFTSGSGETQYF.

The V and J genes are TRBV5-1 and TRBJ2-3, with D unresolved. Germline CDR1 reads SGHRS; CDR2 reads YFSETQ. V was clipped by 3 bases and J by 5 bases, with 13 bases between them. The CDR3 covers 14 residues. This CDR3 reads CASSSENYEDTQYF. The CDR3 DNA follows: TGCGCCAGCAGCTCCGAGAATTACGAAGATACGCAGTATTTT. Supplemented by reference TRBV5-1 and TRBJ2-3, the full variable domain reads KAGVTQTPRYLIKTRGQQVTLSCSPISGHRSVSWYQQTPGQGLQFLFEYFSETQRNKGNFPGRFSGRQFSNSRSEMNVSTLELGDSALYLCASSSENYEDTQYFGPGTRLTVL.

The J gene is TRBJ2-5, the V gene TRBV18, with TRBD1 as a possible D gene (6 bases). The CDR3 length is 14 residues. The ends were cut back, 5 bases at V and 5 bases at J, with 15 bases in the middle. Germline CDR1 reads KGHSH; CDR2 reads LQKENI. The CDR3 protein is CASSSGAGEETQYF. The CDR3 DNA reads TGTGCCAGCTCATCAGGGGCGGGCGAGGAGACCCAGTACTTC.

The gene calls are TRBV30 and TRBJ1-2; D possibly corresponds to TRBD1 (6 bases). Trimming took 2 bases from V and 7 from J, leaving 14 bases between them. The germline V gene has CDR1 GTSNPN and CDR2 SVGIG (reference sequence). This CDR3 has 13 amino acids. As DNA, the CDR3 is TGTGCCTGGAGTTCGGACAGCCGAGGTGGCTACACCTTC. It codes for CAWSSDSRGGYTF.

CDR3 coding DNA: TGCGCCAGCAGCGACGGCACAGGGAAAATCCACGAGCAGTACTTC. This encodes CASSDGTGKIHEQYF. This chain links TRBV5-1 with TRBJ2-7; a possible D gene is TRBD1 (6 bases). The germline gives CDR1 SGHRS, CDR2 YFSETQ. The length of the CDR3 is 15 residues. V gave up 4 bases and J gave up 5 bases, with 19 bases separating them. The entire variable domain, with the rest obtained from reference TRBV5-1 and TRBJ2-7, is as follows: KAGVTQTPRYLIKTRGQQVTLSCSPISGHRSVSWYQQTPGQGLQFLFEYFSETQRNKGNFPGRFSGRQFSNSRSEMNVSTLELGDSALYLCASSDGTGKIHEQYFGPGTRLTVT.

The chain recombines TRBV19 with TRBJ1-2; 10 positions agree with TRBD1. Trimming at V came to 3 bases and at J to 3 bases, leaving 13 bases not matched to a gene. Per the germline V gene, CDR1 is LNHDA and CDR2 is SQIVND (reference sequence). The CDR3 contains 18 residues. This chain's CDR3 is CASSISAGTGASHYGYTF. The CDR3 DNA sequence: TGTGCCAGTAGTATCTCCGCCGGGACAGGGGCTTCCCACTATGGCTACACCTTC.

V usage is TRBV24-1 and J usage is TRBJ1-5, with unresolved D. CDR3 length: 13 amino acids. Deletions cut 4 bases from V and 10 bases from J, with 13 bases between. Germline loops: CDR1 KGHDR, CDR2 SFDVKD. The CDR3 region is CATSETGRGPQHF. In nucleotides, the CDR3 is TGTGCCACCAGTGAGACGGGTCGGGGACCCCAGCATTTT.

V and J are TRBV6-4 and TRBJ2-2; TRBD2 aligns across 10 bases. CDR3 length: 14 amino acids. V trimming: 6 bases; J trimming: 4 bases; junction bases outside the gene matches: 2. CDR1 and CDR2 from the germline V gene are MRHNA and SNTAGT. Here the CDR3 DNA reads TGTGCCAGCAGAGTAGCGGGAGGCACCGGGGAGCTGTTTTTT. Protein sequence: CASRVAGGTGELFF.

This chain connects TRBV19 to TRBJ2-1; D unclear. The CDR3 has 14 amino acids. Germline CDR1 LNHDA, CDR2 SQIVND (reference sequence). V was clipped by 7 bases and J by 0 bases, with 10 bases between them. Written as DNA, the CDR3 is TGTGCCAGTAAACGAGGTAGCTCCTACAATGAGCAGTTCTTC. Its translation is CASKRGSSYNEQFF.

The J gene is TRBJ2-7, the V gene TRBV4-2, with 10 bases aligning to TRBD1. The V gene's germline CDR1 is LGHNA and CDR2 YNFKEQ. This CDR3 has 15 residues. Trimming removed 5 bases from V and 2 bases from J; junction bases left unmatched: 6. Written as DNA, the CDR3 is TGTGCCAGCAGCATCGGACAGGGGGTGGCCTACGAGCAGTACTTC. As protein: CASSIGQGVAYEQYF.

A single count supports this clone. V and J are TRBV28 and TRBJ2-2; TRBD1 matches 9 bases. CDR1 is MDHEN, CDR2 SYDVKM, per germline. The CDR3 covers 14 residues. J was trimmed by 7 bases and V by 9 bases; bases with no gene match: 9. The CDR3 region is CASGLGTGNGELFF. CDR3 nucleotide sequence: TGTGCCAGTGGACTCGGGACAGGGAACGGGGAGCTGTTTTTT.

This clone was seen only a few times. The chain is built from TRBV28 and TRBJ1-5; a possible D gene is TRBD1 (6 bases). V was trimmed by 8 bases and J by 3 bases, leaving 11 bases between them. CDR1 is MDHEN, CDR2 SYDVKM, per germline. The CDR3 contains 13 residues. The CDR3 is CASRQALNQPQHF. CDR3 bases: TGTGCCAGCCGACAGGCGCTCAATCAGCCCCAGCATTTT.